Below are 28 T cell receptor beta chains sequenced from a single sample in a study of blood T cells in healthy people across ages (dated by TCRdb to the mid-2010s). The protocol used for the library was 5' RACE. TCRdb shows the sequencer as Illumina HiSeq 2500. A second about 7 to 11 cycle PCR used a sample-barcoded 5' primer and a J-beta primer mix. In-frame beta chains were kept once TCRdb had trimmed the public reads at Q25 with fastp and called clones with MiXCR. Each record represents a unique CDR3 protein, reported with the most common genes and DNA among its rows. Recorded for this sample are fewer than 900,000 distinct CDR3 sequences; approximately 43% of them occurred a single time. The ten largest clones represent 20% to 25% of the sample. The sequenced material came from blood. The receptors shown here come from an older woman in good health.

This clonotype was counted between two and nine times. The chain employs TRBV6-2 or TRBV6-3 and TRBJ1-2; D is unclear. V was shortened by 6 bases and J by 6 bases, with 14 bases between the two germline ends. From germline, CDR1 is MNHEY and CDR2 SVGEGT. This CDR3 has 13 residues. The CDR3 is CASRPSGYDGYTF. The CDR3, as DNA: TGTGCCAGCAGGCCTAGTGGTTACGATGGCTACACCTTC.

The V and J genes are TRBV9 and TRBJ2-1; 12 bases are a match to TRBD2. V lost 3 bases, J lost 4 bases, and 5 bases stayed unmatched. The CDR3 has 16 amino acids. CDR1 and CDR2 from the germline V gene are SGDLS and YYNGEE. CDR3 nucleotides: TGTGCCAGCAGCGAGGTACTAGCGGGGGGTTACAATGAGCAGTTCTTC. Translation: CASSEVLAGGYNEQFF.

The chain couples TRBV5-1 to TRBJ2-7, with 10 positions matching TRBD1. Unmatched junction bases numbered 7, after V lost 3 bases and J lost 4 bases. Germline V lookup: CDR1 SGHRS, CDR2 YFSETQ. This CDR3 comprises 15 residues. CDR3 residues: CASSYGTGVVYEQYF. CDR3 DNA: TGCGCCAGCAGCTATGGGACAGGGGTCGTGTACGAGCAGTACTTC.

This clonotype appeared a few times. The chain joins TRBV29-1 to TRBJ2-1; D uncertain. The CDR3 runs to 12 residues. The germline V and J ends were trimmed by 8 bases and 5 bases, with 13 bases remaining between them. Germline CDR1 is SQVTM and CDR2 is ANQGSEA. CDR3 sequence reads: CSLVRANNEQFF. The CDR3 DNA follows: TGCAGCCTTGTACGGGCGAACAATGAGCAGTTCTTC.

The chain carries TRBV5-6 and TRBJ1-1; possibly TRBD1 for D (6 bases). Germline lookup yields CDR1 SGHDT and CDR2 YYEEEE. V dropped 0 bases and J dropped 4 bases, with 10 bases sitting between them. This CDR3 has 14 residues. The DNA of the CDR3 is TGTGCCAGCAGCTTGGCGCAGGGGACCACTGAAGCTTTCTTT. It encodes CASSLAQGTTEAFF.

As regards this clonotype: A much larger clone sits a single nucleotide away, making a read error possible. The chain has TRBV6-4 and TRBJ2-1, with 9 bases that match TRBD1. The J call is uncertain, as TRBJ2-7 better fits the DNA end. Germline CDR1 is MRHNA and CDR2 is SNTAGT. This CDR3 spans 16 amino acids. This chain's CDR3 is CASSESPGQGINEQYF. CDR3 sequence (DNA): TGTGCCAGCAGTGAGTCCCCGGGACAGGGAATCAATGAGCAGTACTTC.

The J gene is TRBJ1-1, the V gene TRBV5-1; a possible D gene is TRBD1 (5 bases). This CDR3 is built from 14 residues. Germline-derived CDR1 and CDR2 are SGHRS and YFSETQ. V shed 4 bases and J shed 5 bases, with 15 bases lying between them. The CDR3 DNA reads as TGCGCCAGCAGCCATAGGGGAGTTGGGACTGAAGCTTTCTTT. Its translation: CASSHRGVGTEAFF.

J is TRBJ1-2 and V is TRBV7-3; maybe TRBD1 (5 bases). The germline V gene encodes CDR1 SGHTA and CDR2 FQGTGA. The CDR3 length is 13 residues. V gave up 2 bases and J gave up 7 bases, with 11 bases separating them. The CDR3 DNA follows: TGTGCCAGCAGCTTATCGGGGGAGGTTGGCTACACCTTC. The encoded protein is CASSLSGEVGYTF.

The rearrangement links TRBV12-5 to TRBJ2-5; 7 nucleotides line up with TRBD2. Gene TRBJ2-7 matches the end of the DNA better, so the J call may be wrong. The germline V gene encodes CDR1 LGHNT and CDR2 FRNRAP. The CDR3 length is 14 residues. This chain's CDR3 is CASGTMTSPTEQYF. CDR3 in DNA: TGTGCTAGTGGTACTATGACTAGCCCAACCGAGCAGTACTTC.

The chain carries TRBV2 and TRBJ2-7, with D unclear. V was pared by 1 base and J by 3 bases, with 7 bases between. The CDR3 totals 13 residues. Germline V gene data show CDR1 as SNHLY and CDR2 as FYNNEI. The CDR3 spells CASSEEQVYEQYF. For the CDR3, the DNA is TGTGCCAGCAGTGAAGAACAAGTCTACGAGCAGTACTTC.

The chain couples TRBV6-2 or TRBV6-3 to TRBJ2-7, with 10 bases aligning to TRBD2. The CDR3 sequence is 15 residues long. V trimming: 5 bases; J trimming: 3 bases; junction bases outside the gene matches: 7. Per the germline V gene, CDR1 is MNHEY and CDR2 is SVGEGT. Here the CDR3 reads CASSVSGGAFYEQYF. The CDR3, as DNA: TGTGCCAGCAGTGTGAGCGGGGGGGCCTTCTACGAGCAGTACTTC.

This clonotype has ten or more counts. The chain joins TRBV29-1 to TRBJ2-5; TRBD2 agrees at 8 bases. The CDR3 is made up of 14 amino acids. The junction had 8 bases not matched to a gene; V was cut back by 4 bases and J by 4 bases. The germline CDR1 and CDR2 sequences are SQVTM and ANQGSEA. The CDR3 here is CSVVGASGGETQYF. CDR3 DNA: TGCAGCGTTGTTGGGGCAAGCGGGGGAGAGACCCAGTACTTC.

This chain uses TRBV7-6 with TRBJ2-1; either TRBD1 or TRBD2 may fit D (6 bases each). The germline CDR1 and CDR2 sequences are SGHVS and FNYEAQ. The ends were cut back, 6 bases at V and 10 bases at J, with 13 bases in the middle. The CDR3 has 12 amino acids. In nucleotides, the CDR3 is TGTGCCAGCAGTATAGGGGGGACAGAGCAGTTCTTC. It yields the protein CASSIGGTEQFF.

CDR3 residues: CASGRFVQFF. Here the CDR3 DNA reads TGTGCCAGTGGGCGTTTTGTGCAGTTCTTC. This chain uses TRBV19 with TRBJ2-1; no firm D call. This CDR3 contains 10 residues. CDR1 LNHDA and CDR2 SQIVND come from the germline V gene (reference sequence). V dropped 8 bases and J dropped 12 bases, with 11 bases sitting between them.

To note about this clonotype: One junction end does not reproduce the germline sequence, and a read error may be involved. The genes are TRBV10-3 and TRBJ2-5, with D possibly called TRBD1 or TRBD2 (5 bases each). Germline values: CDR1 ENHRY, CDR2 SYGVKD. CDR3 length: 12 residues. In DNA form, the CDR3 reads TGTGCCATCACCGGGGACGGAGAGGCCCAGTACTTC. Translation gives CAITGDGEAQYF.

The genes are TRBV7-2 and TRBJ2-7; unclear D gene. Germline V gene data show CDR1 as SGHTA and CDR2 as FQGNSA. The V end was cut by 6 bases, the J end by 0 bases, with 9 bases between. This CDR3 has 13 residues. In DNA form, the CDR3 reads TGTGCCAGCAGTGTTAGGGTCTCCTACGAGCAGTACTTC. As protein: CASSVRVSYEQYF.

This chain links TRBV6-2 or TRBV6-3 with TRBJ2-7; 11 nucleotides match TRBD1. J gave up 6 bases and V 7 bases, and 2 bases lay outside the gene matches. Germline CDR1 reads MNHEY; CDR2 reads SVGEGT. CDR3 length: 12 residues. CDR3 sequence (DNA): TGTGCCAGCACCGGGACAGGGGGCGAGCAGTACTTC. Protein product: CASTGTGGEQYF.

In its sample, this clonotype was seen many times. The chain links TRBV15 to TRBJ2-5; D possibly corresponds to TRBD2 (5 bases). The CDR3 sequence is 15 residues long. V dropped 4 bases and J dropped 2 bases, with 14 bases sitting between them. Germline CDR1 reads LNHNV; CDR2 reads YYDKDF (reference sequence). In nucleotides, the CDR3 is TGTGCCACCAGCACCGGGGAGACCGAACAAGAGACCCAGTACTTC. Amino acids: CATSTGETEQETQYF.

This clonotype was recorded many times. CDR3 sequence (DNA): TGTGCCAGCGGGGGAGGAGCGGGAGCTTACAATGAGCAGTTCTTC. Residues: CASGGGAGAYNEQFF. The chain carries TRBV9 and TRBJ2-1, with 8 bases identical to TRBD2. The CDR3 totals 15 residues. V trimming: 7 bases; J trimming: 4 bases; junction bases outside the gene matches: 10. CDR1 SGDLS and CDR2 YYNGEE come from the germline V gene.

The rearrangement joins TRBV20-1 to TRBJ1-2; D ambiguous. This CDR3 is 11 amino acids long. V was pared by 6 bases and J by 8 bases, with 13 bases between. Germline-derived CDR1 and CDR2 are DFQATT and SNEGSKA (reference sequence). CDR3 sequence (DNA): TGCAGTGCCCTCGGTTCTGTGGGCTACACCTTC. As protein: CSALGSVGYTF.

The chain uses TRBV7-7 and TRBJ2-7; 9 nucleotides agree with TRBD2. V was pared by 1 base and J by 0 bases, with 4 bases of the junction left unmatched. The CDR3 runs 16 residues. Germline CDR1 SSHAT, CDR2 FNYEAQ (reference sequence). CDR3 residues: CASSLGASGDSYEQYF. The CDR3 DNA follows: TGTGCCAGCAGCTTAGGGGCTAGCGGGGACTCCTACGAGCAGTACTTC.

For the CDR3, the DNA is TGCAGTGCTAGAGAGGGGGGCAATCAGCCCCAGCATTTT. This encodes CSAREGGNQPQHF. The chain carries TRBV20-1 and TRBJ1-5, with D possibly matching TRBD1 (5 bases). Trimming pared 0 bases from V and 2 bases from J, leaving 5 bases between. Looked up from germline, CDR1 is DFQATT and CDR2 is SNEGSKA (reference sequence). CDR3 length equals 13 residues.

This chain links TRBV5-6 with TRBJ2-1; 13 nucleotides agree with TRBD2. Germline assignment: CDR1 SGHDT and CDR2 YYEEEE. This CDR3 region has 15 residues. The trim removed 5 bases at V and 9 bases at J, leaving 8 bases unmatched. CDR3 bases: TGTGCCAGCAGGGGCCGGACTAGCGGGAGAAGTGAGCAGTTCTTC. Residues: CASRGRTSGRSEQFF.

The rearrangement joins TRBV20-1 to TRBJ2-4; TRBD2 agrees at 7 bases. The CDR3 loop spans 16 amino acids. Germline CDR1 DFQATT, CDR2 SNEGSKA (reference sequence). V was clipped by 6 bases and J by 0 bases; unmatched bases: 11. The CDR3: CSASRRGTIAKNIQYF. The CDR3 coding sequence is TGCAGTGCCTCCCGTCGGGGGACTATAGCCAAAAACATTCAGTACTTC.

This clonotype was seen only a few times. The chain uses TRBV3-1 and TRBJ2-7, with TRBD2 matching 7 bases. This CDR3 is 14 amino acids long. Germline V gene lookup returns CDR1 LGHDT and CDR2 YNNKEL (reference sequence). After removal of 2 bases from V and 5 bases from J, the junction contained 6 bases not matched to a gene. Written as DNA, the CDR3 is TGTGCCAGCAGCCAATATAGCGGGTCCAACGAGCAGTACTTC. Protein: CASSQYSGSNEQYF.

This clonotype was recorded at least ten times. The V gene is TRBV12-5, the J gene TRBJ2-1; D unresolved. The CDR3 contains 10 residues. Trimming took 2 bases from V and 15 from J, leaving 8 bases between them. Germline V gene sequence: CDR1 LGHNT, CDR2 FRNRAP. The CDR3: CASGLNLTFF. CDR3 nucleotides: TGTGCTAGTGGTTTGAACCTTACGTTCTTC.

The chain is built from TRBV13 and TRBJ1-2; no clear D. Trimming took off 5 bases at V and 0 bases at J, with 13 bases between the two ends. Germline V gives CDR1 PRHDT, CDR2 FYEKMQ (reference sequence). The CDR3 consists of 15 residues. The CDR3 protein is CASSHKTQANYGYTF. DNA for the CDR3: TGTGCCAGCAGCCACAAGACTCAAGCTAACTATGGCTACACCTTC.

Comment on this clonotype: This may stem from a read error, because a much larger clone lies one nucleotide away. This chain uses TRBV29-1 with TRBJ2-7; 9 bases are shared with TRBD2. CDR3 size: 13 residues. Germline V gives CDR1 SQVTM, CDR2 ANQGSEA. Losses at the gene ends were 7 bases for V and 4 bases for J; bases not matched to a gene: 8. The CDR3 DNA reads TGCAGCGGAGACCGCGGGGGGGAGTACGAGCAGTACTTC. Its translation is CSGDRGGEYEQYF.